A selection of T cell receptor beta chains follows, all from one sample in a study of cytomegalovirus exposure and HLA in healthy donors. Only in-frame clones appear in the TCRdb table, and some are missing; sequencing was by immunoSEQ multiplex PCR. The repertoire has around 250,000 clones, around 90% of them found once; the top ten carry about 1.7%. Specimen: PBMCs. These receptors were collected from a girl aged 2-10 years in good health and CMV-seronegative. Each CDR3 is given with its conserved first and last residue. A D gene is named only where the DNA matches it firmly. Size tells how often a clone was seen (once, few, many) or the class of an expanded clone, and some rows leave it out.

v_gene	abundance	d_gene	j_gene	CDR3aa	CDR3nt
TRBV5-1	.	.	TRBJ1-5	CASSSTRGSNQPQHF	TGCGCCAGCAGCTCTACAAGGGGCTCCAATCAGCCCCAGCATTTT
TRBV2	.	.	TRBJ2-5	CASSGLKETQYF	TGTGCCAGCAGTGGACTGAAAGAGACCCAGTACTTC
TRBV4-1	.	.	TRBJ1-1	CASSLFQSLGIGNTEAFF	TGCGCCAGCAGCCTATTCCAGTCTCTAGGCATTGGGAACACTGAAGCTTTCTTT
TRBV6-1	.	TRBD1	TRBJ1-4	CASSGMAGTGDEKLFF	TGTGCCAGCAGTGGGATGGCGGGGACAGGGGATGAAAAACTGTTTTTT
TRBV11-2	.	.	TRBJ1-4	CASSLAAGDNEKLFF	TGTGCCAGCAGCTTAGCGGCAGGGGATAATGAAAAACTGTTTTTT
TRBV11-3	.	.	TRBJ1-1	CASSHEGEGAEAFF	TGTGCCAGCAGCCATGAGGGGGAAGGGGCTGAAGCTTTCTTT
TRBV5-1	.	TRBD2	TRBJ2-1	CASSLPPPAGGTIEQFF	TGCGCCAGCAGCTTGCCCCCTCCCGCGGGAGGGACTATTGAGCAGTTCTTC
TRBV9	few	.	TRBJ2-1	CASSAKQGPLTSSNEQFF	TGTGCCAGCAGCGCCAAACAAGGACCCCTAACTAGCAGCAATGAGCAGTTCTTC
TRBV7-9	.	TRBD2	TRBJ2-2	CSSSPTTQLAGVTGELFF	TGTTCCAGCAGCCCCACGACCCAACTAGCGGGAGTAACCGGGGAGCTGTTTTTT
TRBV10-1	once	.	TRBJ2-3	CASSPPSTDTQYF	TGCGCCAGCAGTCCCCCTAGCACAGATACGCAGTATTTT
TRBV29-1	.	TRBD1	TRBJ1-1	CSVNMGQAKNTEAFF	TGCAGCGTTAATATGGGACAGGCAAAGAACACTGAAGCTTTCTTT
TRBV5-8	.	TRBD1	TRBJ2-7	CASSPDRDSGPSSYEQYF	TGTGCCAGCAGCCCGGACAGGGACTCTGGACCGAGCTCCTACGAGCAGTACTTC
TRBV6-6	.	TRBD1	TRBJ1-6	CASSYRDSGNSPLHF	TGTGCCAGCAGTTACAGGGACAGCGGAAATTCACCCCTCCACTTT
TRBV7-9	.	TRBD1	TRBJ2-7	CASSGSRDRAYEQYF	TGTGCCAGCAGCGGGAGCCGGGACAGGGCCTACGAGCAGTACTTC
TRBV6-1	.	.	TRBJ1-2	CASSESSRTDQSFYGYTF	TGTGCCAGCAGTGAGTCCTCCCGTACAGATCAATCCTTCTATGGCTACACCTTC
TRBV5-6	.	.	TRBJ1-1	CASSLTLVNTEAFF	TGTGCCAGCAGCCTGACACTGGTGAACACTGAAGCTTTCTTT
TRBV7-3	.	.	TRBJ2-2	CASSPGRTGELFF	TGTGCCAGCAGCCCTGGCAGGACCGGGGAGCTGTTTTTT
TRBV4-1	.	TRBD1	TRBJ1-5	CASSLGQGKQPQHF	TGCGCCAGCAGCTTGGGACAGGGAAAGCAGCCCCAGCATTTT
TRBV27	.	.	TRBJ2-2	CASSPLQGSNTGELFF	TGTGCCAGCAGCCCTCTACAGGGATCGAACACCGGGGAGCTGTTTTTT
TRBV5-1	.	.	TRBJ2-3	CASSLERGSSTDTQYF	TGCGCCAGCAGCTTGGAAAGGGGTTCCAGCACAGATACGCAGTATTTT
TRBV6-1	.	.	TRBJ1-3	CASSGRQLGNTIYF	TGTGCCAGCAGTGGGAGGCAGCTCGGAAACACCATATATTTT
TRBV6-4	.	.	TRBJ1-2	CASSEVSEDYGYTF	TGTGCCAGCAGTGAAGTGTCAGAAGACTATGGCTACACCTTC
TRBV5-1	.	.	TRBJ1-6	CASSSGAGRMDSPLHF	TGCGCCAGCAGCTCGGGAGCCGGGAGGATGGATTCACCCCTCCACTTT
TRBV7-6	.	.	TRBJ2-2	CASSQRGFRELFF	TGTGCCAGCAGCCAAAGGGGGTTTAGGGAGCTGTTTTTT